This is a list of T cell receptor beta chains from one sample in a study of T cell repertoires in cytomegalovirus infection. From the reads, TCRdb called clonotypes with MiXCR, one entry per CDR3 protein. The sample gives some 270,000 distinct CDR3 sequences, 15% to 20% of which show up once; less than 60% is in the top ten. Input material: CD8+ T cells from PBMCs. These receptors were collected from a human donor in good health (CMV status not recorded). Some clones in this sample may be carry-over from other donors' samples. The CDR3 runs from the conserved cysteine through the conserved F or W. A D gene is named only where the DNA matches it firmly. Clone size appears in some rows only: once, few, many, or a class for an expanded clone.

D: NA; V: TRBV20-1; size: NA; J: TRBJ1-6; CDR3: CSARPDRATYNSPLHF; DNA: TGCAGTGCTAGACCGGACAGAGCTACCTATAATTCACCCCTCCACTTT
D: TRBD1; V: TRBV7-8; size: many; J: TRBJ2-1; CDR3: CASSLYAGGGNEQFF; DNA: TGTGCCAGCAGCCTATACGCAGGGGGCGGGAATGAGCAGTTCTTC
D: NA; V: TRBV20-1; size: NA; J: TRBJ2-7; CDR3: CSAKDSPRDEQYF; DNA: TGCAGTGCTAAAGACTCTCCCCGCGACGAGCAGTACTTC
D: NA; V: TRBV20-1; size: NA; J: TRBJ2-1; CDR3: CSAIDSYNEQFF; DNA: TGCAGTGCCATAGACTCCTACAATGAGCAGTTCTTC
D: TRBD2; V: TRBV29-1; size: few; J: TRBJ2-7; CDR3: CSARGGGPSYEQYF; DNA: TGCAGCGCACGGGGGGGGGGACCTTCCTACGAGCAGTACTTC
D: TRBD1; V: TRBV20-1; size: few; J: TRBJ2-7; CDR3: CSARDRDRATYEQYF; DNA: TGCAGTGCTAGAGACCGGGACAGGGCAACCTACGAGCAGTACTTC
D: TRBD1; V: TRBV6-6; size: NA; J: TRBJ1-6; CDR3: CASRTGVHSPLHF; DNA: TGTGCCAGCAGGACAGGGGTGCATTCACCCCTCCACTTT
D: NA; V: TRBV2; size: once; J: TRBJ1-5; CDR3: CASSDTGRRSNQPQHF; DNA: TGTGCCAGCAGTGATACGGGCAGACGGAGCAATCAGCCCCAGCATTTT
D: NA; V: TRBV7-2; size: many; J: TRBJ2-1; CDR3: CASSLNRVDNEQFF; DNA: TGTGCCAGCAGCTTAAACAGGGTTGACAATGAGCAGTTCTTC
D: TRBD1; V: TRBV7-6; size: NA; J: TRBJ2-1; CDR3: CASRLQGDQQFF; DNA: TGTGCCAGCAGGTTACAGGGGGACCAGCAGTTCTTC
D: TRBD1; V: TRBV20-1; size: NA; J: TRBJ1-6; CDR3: CSARDFVGQGDNSPLHF; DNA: TGCAGTGCTAGAGATTTTGTCGGACAGGGTGATAATTCACCCCTCCACTTT
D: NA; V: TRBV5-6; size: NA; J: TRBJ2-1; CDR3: CASSLAATYNEQFF; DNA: TGTGCCAGCAGCTTGGCGGCTACGTACAATGAGCAGTTCTTC
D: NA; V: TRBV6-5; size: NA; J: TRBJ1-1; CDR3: CASTDSVYTEAFF; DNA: TGTGCCAGCACTGACAGTGTCTACACTGAAGCTTTCTTT
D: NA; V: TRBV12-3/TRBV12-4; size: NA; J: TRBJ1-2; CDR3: CASSPPRGSGYTF; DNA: TGTGCCAGCAGTCCCCCCCGGGGGTCCGGCTACACCTTC
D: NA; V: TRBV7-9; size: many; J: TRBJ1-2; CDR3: CASSFLADNYGYTF; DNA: TGTGCCAGCAGCTTTCTGGCGGATAACTATGGCTACACCTTC
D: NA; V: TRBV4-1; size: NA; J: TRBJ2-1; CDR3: CASSQAGNSYNEQFF; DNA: TGCGCCAGCAGCCAGGCGGGGAACTCCTACAATGAGCAGTTCTTC
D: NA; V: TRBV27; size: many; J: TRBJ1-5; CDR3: CASSPGQFYQPQHF; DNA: TGTGCCAGCAGCCCCGGACAGTTTTATCAGCCCCAGCATTTT
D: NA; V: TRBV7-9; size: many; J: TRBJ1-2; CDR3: CASSSNRVEDGYTF; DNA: TGTGCCAGCAGCTCTAACCGGGTGGAAGATGGCTACACCTTC
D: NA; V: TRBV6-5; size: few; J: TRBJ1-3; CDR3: CASSYSMSHKGPGNTIYF; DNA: TGTGCCAGCAGTTACTCGATGTCACACAAAGGGCCTGGAAACACCATATATTTT
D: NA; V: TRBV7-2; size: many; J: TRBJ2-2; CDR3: CASSFEPGVHTGELFF; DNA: TGTGCCAGCAGCTTCGAACCAGGGGTTCACACCGGGGAGCTGTTTTTT
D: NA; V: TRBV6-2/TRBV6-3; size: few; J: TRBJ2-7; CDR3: CASQGYTFSYEQYF; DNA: TGTGCCAGCCAGGGCTATACTTTCTCCTACGAGCAGTACTTC
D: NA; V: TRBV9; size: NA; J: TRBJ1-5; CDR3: CASSVAGAPGEPQHF; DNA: TGTGCCAGCAGCGTAGCTGGTGCCCCGGGAGAGCCCCAGCATTTT
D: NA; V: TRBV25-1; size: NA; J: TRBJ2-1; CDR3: CASSEYSTHNEQFF; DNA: TGTGCCAGCAGTGAATACTCGACTCACAATGAGCAGTTCTTC
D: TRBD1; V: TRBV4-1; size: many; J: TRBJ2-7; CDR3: CASSQDGRGQTDEQYF; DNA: TGCGCCAGCAGCCAAGATGGCAGGGGGCAGACTGACGAGCAGTACTTC
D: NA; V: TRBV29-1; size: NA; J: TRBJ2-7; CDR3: CSVEVPQVSSYEQYF; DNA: TGCAGCGTTGAGGTCCCTCAAGTCAGTTCCTACGAGCAGTACTTC
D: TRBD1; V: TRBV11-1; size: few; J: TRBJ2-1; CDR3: CASSPYRDRGTEQFF; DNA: TGTGCCAGCAGCCCATACCGGGACAGGGGAACTGAGCAGTTCTTC
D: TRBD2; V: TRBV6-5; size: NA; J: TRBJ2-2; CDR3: CASRPGLAGNTGELFF; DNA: TGTGCCAGCAGGCCCGGACTAGCGGGCAACACCGGGGAGCTGTTTTTT
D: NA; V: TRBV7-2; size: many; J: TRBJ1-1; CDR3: CASSLGRVTEAFF; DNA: TGTGCCAGCAGCTTAGGTAGGGTCACTGAAGCTTTCTTT
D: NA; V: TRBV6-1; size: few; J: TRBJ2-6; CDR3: CASRRGTGANVLTF; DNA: TGTGCCAGCAGGCGCGGGACTGGGGCCAACGTCCTGACTTTC
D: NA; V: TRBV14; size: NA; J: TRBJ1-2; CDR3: CASSQGSGARGYTF; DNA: TGTGCCAGCAGCCAAGGGTCGGGGGCGCGAGGCTACACCTTC
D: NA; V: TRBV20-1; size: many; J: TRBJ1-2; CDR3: CSARDFRATTNYGYTF; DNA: TGCAGTGCTAGAGATTTTCGGGCGACTACTAACTATGGCTACACCTTC
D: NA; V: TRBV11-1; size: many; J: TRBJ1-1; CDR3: CASSLGPRTEAFF; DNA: TGTGCCAGCAGCTTGGGTCCCCGGACTGAAGCTTTCTTT
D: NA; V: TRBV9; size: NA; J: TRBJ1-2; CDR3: CASSDRMRNYGYTF; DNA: TGTGCCAGCAGCGACCGTATGAGAAACTATGGCTACACCTTC
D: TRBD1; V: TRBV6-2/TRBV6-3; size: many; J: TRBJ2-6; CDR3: CASSSSSPGQGNSGANVLTF; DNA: TGTGCCAGCAGTTCCTCCTCCCCGGGACAGGGAAACTCTGGGGCCAACGTCCTGACTTTC
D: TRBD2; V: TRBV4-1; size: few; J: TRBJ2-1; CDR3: CASSQVLARNEQFF; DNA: TGCGCCAGCAGCCAAGTACTAGCGCGTAATGAGCAGTTCTTC
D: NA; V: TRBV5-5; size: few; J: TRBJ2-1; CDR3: CASTYLGGTYNEQFF; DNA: TGTGCCAGCACTTATTTGGGGGGAACCTACAATGAGCAGTTCTTC
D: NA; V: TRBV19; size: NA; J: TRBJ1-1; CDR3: CASNTGFGTEAFF; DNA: TGTGCCAGTAACACGGGCTTTGGAACTGAAGCTTTCTTT
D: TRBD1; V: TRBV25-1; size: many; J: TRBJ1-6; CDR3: CASSESGGYYNSPLHF; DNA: TGTGCCAGCAGTGAATCAGGGGGTTACTATAATTCACCCCTCCACTTT
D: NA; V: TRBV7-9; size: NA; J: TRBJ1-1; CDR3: CASSSQETNTEAFF; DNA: TGTGCCAGCAGTTCACAGGAGACGAACACTGAAGCTTTCTTT
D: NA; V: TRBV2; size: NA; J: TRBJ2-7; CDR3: CASSESWTTYEQYF; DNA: TGTGCCAGCAGTGAATCCTGGACAACCTACGAGCAGTACTTC
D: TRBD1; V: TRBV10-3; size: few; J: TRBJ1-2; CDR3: CAISDGQGDRGGYTF; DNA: TGTGCCATCAGTGATGGACAGGGGGATAGGGGTGGCTACACCTTC
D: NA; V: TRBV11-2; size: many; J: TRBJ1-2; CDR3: CASSLGVGTYGYTF; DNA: TGTGCCAGCAGCTTAGGGGTGGGGACCTATGGCTACACCTTC
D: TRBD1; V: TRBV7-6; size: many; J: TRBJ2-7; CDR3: CASSLTGVEQYF; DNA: TGTGCCAGCAGCTTGACAGGGGTCGAGCAGTACTTC
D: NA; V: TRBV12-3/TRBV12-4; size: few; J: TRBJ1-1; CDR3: CASSSTDRNTEAFF; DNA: TGTGCCAGCAGTTCTACGGACAGGAACACTGAAGCTTTCTTT
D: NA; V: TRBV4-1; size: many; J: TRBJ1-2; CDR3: CASSQAGAAYGYTF; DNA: TGCGCCAGCAGCCAAGCAGGGGCCGCCTATGGCTACACCTTC
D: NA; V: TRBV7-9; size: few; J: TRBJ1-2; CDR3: CASSSEVIYYGYTF; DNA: TGTGCCAGCAGCTCCGAAGTAATCTACTATGGCTACACCTTC
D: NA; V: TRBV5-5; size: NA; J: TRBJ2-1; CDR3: CASSLTFDGFDEQFF; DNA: TGTGCCAGCAGCTTGACATTTGACGGCTTCGATGAGCAGTTCTTC
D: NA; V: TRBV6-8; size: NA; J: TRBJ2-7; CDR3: CASSYKSSLPIFTYEQYF; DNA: TGTGCCAGCAGTTACAAAAGTTCACTGCCGATCTTTACCTACGAGCAGTACTTC
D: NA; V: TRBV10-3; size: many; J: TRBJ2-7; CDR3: CAISETYEQYF; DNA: TGTGCCATCAGTGAGACGTACGAGCAGTACTTC
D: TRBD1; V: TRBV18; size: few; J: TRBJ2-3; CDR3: CASSPGTGDFLPRGTDTQYF; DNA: TGTGCCAGCTCACCTGGAACAGGGGATTTTCTCCCGAGGGGGACAGATACGCAGTATTTT
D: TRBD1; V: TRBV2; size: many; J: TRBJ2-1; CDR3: CASRDRGYNEQFF; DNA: TGTGCCAGCAGGGACAGGGGCTACAATGAGCAGTTCTTC
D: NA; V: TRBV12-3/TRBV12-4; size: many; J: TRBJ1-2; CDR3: CASSFLPVANYGYTF; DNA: TGTGCCAGCAGTTTTCTTCCTGTGGCTAACTATGGCTACACCTTC
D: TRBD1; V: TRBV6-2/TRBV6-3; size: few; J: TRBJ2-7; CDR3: CASRLRQGIYEQYF; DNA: TGTGCCAGCAGGCTCCGACAGGGGATCTACGAGCAGTACTTC
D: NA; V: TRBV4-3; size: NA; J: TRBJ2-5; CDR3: CASSQDTEGTQYF; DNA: TGCGCCAGCAGCCAAGATACGGAGGGGACCCAGTACTTC
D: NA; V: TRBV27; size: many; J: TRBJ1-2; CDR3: CASSLVGNYGYTF; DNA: TGTGCCAGCAGTCTCGTGGGGAACTATGGCTACACCTTC
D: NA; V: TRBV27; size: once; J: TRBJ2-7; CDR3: CASSPAASYEQYF; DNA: TGTGCCAGCAGTCCTGCGGCATCCTACGAGCAGTACTTC
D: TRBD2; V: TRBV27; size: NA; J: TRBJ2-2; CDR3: CASSLRLASNTGELFF; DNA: TGTGCCAGCAGTTTAAGACTAGCCTCGAACACCGGGGAGCTGTTTTTT
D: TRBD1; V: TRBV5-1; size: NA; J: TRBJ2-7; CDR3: CASSSPPGQISYEQYF; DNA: TGCGCCAGCAGCTCACCACCGGGACAGATCTCCTACGAGCAGTACTTC
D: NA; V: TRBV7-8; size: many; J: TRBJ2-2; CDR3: CASSQEAFANTGELFF; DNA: TGTGCCAGCAGCCAAGAGGCGTTCGCGAACACCGGGGAGCTGTTTTTT
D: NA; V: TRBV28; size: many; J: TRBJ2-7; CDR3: CASSLQKHSYEQYF; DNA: TGTGCCAGCAGTTTACAGAAACATTCCTACGAGCAGTACTTC